The following is a T cell receptor beta chain sequence with its context. This sample stems from a study of blood T cell repertoires in COVID-19. Looking at the study overall: The United States, Italy and Spain provided the acute and convalescent COVID-19 samples.

Sequencing used immunoSEQ multiplex PCR; TCRdb keeps in-frame clones, though not all of them. The repertoire holds some 200,000 clones, with 70% to 85% as singletons. Sequences were obtained from PBMCs or T cells enriched from blood (not recorded which). The sequence derives from a woman aged 55-70 years with acute COVID-19.

CDR3 sequence (DNA): TGTGCCAGCAGTCCTACCGAAGCAACTAATGAAAAACTGTTTTTT. Protein sequence: CASSPTEATNEKLFF. The chain couples TRBV6-5 to TRBJ1-4; no definite D call. Trimming removed 5 bases at V and 0 bases at J, with 10 bases between. There are 15 residues in the CDR3. CDR1 is MNHEY and CDR2 is SVGAGI in the germline V gene.